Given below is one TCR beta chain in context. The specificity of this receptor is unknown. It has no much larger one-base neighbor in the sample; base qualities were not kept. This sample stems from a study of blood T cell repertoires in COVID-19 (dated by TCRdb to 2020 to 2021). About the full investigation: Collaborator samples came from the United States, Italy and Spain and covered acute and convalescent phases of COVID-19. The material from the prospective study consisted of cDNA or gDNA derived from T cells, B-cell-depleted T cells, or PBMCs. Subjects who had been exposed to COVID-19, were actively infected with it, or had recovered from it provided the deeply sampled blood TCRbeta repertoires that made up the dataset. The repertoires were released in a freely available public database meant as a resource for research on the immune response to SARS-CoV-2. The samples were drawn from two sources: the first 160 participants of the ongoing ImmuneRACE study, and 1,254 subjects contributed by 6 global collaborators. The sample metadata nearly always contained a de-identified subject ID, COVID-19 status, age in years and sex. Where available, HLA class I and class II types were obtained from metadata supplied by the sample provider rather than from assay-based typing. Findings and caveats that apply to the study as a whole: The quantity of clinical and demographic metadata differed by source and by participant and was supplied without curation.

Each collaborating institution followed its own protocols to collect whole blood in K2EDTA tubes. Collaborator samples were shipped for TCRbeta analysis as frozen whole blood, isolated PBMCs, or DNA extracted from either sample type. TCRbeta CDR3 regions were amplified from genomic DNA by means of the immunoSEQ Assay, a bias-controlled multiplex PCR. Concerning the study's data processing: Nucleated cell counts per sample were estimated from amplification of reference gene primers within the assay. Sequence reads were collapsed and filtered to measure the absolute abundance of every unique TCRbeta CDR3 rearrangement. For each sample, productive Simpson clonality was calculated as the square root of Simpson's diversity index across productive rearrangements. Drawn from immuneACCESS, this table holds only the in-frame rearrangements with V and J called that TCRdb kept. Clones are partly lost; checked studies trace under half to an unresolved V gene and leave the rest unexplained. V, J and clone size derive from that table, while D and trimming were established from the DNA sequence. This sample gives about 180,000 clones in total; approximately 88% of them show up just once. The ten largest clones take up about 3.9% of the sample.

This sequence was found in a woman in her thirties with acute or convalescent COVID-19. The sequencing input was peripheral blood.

The CDR3 is CAWSVGGSYEQYF. The base sequence is TGTGCCTGGAGTGTAGGGGGATCCTACGAGCAGTACTTC. Recombination linked TRBV30 to TRBJ2-7; the D gene is perhaps TRBD1, from 6 matching bases. From a lookup of the germline V gene (reference sequence), CDR1 and CDR2 are GTSNPN and SVGIG. Inclusive of the bounding cysteine and phenylalanine, the CDR3 is 13 residues long. Here the CDR3 DNA is all that survives: 39 bases in frame from base 1. V lost 0 bases and J lost 1 base; the stretch between them is 7 bases long.